Following are 27 T cell receptor beta chains from one sample sequenced in a study of tumor-infiltrating lymphocytes in primary liver carcinoma. A primer matching the constant region was used to make TCR beta cDNA from around 460 ng of total RNA. Library construction for TCR beta comprised three nested multiplex PCR rounds performed with slightly modified ARM-PCR. PCR rounds one and two used TRBV1-TRBV30 forward primers with a C-beta reverse primer for roughly 10 cycles each. TCRdb fed the multiplex PCR reads into MiXCR, producing one record per CDR3 protein. The sample lists about 310,000 distinct CDR3 sequences, 58% seen once, with 17% in the top ten. The blood RNA (from unsorted whole blood) was obtained, and germline DNA was also extracted. The specimen sequenced was peripheral blood. The origin of the receptors is a woman aged 30 to 39 with primary liver carcinoma and hepatitis B virus infection.

The chain employs TRBV7-9 and TRBJ2-3; D is undetermined. Germline values: CDR1 SEHNR, CDR2 FQNEAQ (reference sequence). The V and J ends lost 4 bases and 4 bases respectively, with 15 bases between them. The CDR3 contains 15 residues. The CDR3 DNA sequence: TGTGCCAGCAGCTACTCAGGATCGGGCGCAGATACGCAGTATTTT. Residues: CASSYSGSGADTQYF.

Points on this clonotype: It is likely a read error, because the conserved phenylalanine at the end of the CDR3 is missing. The V call is TRBV6-5, the J call TRBJ2-1, with D possibly TRBD2 on 6 matching bases. The CDR3 covers 13 residues. V shed 6 bases and J shed 8 bases, with 14 bases lying between them. Per the germline V gene, CDR1 is MNHEY and CDR2 is SVGAGI. The CDR3, as DNA: TGTGCCAGCAGCTCCCTTGGGGGGTATGAGCAGTTCTAC. This gives the protein CASSSLGGYEQFY.

This clonotype was recorded at least ten times. V usage is TRBV11-2 and J usage is TRBJ2-2, with TRBD1 as a possible D gene (5 bases). The CDR3 totals 15 residues. Germline CDR1 and CDR2: SGHAT and FQNNGV. V gave up 4 bases and J gave up 1 base, with 10 bases separating them. The CDR3 region has the DNA TGTGCCAGCAGCTCCCAGGGCAAGAACACCGGGGAGCTGTTTTTT. As protein: CASSSQGKNTGELFF.

The sample holds many counts of this clonotype. The chain uses TRBV11-2 and TRBJ1-1; D unresolved. Germline lookup yields CDR1 SGHAT and CDR2 FQNNGV. Trimming left V 4 bases short and J 3 bases short, with 6 bases between. This CDR3 has 12 amino acids. CDR3 bases: TGTGCCAGCAGCTGGAAGGACACTGAAGCTTTCTTT. Encoded protein: CASSWKDTEAFF.

Remarks on this clonotype: A much more abundant neighbour one base away suggests this may be a read error. The chain carries TRBV5-5 and TRBJ2-2; weak D call: TRBD2 (5 bases). The V gene's germline CDR1 is SGHKS and CDR2 YYEKEE (reference sequence). CDR3 length: 13 amino acids. This CDR3 reads CASSQHTTGKLFF. CDR3 nucleotides: TGTGCCAGCAGCCAACACACCACCGGGAAGCTGTTTTTT.

This clonotype was picked up one time. The V and J genes are TRBV6-5 and TRBJ1-4; TRBD1 aligns across 8 bases. In germline, CDR1 is MNHEY, CDR2 SVGAGI. The V gene end was trimmed by 4 bases and the J gene end by 6 bases; junction bases not matched to a gene: 10. The CDR3 is 16 amino acids. The CDR3 nucleotides read TGTGCCAGCAGTTCACGTTGGACAGGGTGGGATGAAAAACTGTTTTTT. This codes for CASSSRWTGWDEKLFF.

In the case of this clonotype: A much larger clone lies a single base off, so this may be a read error. This rearrangement joins TRBV12-3 or TRBV12-4 to TRBJ1-6; no firm D call. The CDR3 loop spans 14 amino acids. CDR3 amino acids: CATHDQQINSSLHF. DNA of the CDR3: TGTGCCACACACGACCAACAGATAAATTCATCCCTCCACTTT.

Points on this clonotype: It may be a read error: a sequence one base away is much more abundant. The CDR3 coding sequence is TGTGCCAGCAGCTTCCCGGATGGACTGGACGGGCGAAACACCATATATTTT. Protein product: CASSFPDGLDGRNTIYF. The rearrangement uses TRBV11-2 and TRBJ1-3; D is unclear. Germline loops: CDR1 SGHAT, CDR2 FQNNGV. V was trimmed by 3 bases and J by 5 bases, leaving 20 bases between them. The CDR3 has 17 residues. The complete variable domain, with remaining parts taken from reference TRBV11-2 and TRBJ1-3, reads EAGVAQSPRYKIIEKRQSVAFWCNPISGHATLYWYQQILGQGPKLLIQFQNNGVVDDSQLPKDRFSAERLKGVDSTLKIQPAKLEDSAVYLCASSFPDGLDGRNTIYFGEGSWLTVV.

The CDR3 sequence: CASSASGTSGYEQYF. The CDR3 bases are TGCGCCAGCAGCGCCTCCGGGACTAGCGGCTACGAGCAGTACTTC. The V call is TRBV4-1, the J call TRBJ2-7; TRBD2 agrees at 11 bases. The germline gives CDR1 MGHRA, CDR2 YSYEKL. Trimming took 5 bases from V and 3 from J; bases not matched to a gene: 6. The CDR3 covers 15 residues.

This chain links TRBV6-1 with TRBJ2-2, with TRBD2 matching over 7 bases. The CDR3 is 13 amino acids. The germline V gene encodes CDR1 MNHNS and CDR2 SASEGT. The V and J ends lost 6 bases and 4 bases, in that order; junction bases with no gene match: 2. The CDR3 sequence is CASRWEGTGELFF. The CDR3 DNA reads TGTGCCAGCAGGTGGGAGGGCACCGGGGAGCTGTTTTTT.

Concerning this clonotype itself: An end of the junction does not agree with germline; a read error may underlie this. The chain combines TRBV11-3 with TRBJ2-5, with D perhaps TRBD2 (7 bases). The CDR3 loop spans 17 amino acids. Looked up from germline, CDR1 is SGHNT and CDR2 is YENEEA. The CDR3 reads CDSSPWGASGVQETEYF. The CDR3 DNA reads TGTGACAGCAGCCCCTGGGGGGCTAGCGGAGTGCAAGAGACCGAGTATTTC.

This clonotype has at least ten counts. This chain uses TRBV6-5 with TRBJ1-5, with 7 bases aligning to TRBD1. CDR1 and CDR2 (germline): MNHEY, SVGAGI. V shed 6 bases, J shed 2 bases, and the junction held 4 bases outside the gene matches. CDR3 length equals 14 residues. The CDR3 DNA reads TGTGCCAGCAGACGACAGGGTGGCAATCAGCCCCAGCATTTT. Its translation is CASRRQGGNQPQHF.

A note on this clonotype: This could be a read error, since a much larger clone is one nucleotide away. The rearrangement joins TRBV11-3 to TRBJ2-1, with 8 bases aligning to TRBD1. CDR1 and CDR2 (germline): SGHNT, YENEEA. The CDR3 has 16 amino acids. This CDR3 reads CASTKTSGGRYNEHFF. CDR3 coding DNA: TGTGCCAGTACCAAAACATCAGGGGGCCGCTACAATGAGCACTTCTTC.

In the case of this clonotype: One junction end does not reproduce the germline sequence, and a read error may be involved. V usage is TRBV12-3 or TRBV12-4 and J usage is TRBJ2-2, with 8 bases fitting TRBD1. The CDR3 contains 15 residues. Written as DNA, the CDR3 is TGTGCCAGCAGTTACGCAGGGGGCCGGGCCGGGGAGCCGTTTTTT. Encoded protein: CASSYAGGRAGEPFF.

The rearrangement joins TRBV6-9 to TRBJ2-1; D is ambiguous. V gave up 5 bases and J gave up 0 bases, with 29 bases separating them. Germline V CDR1 and CDR2: MNHGY, SVAAGI. There are 21 residues in the CDR3. CDR3 residues: CASSPRHRILVETNSYNEQFF. DNA of the CDR3: TGTGCCAGCAGTCCCCGACATCGGATTCTAGTAGAGACAAACTCCTACAATGAGCAGTTCTTC.

V usage is TRBV4-1 and J usage is TRBJ2-5; 7 nucleotides match TRBD1. Trimming at V came to 7 bases and at J to 3 bases, leaving 8 bases not matched to a gene. In germline, CDR1 is MGHRA, CDR2 YSYEKL. The CDR3 runs to 14 residues. The CDR3 nucleotides read TGCGCCAGCAACCCCGGGACAGCGAAAGAGACCCAGTACTTC. Residues: CASNPGTAKETQYF.

This clonotype occurred many times. The chain employs TRBV29-1 and TRBJ1-4, with no clear D. CDR1 and CDR2 from the germline V gene are SQVTM and ANQGSEA. Trimming pared 2 bases from V and 0 bases from J, leaving 4 bases between. The CDR3 has 13 amino acids. The CDR3 DNA reads as TGCAGCGTTGAATCTGCAACTAATGAAAAACTGTTTTTT. It codes for CSVESATNEKLFF.

This clonotype was counted many times. The chain recombines TRBV12-3 or TRBV12-4 with TRBJ2-1; 13 bases are a match to TRBD2. V lost 2 bases and J lost 7; bases outside the gene matches: 5. This CDR3 contains 16 residues. Here the CDR3 reads CASSLKGLAGLNEQFF. The CDR3 DNA follows: TGTGCCAGCAGTTTAAAGGGACTAGCGGGATTAAATGAGCAGTTCTTC.

This clonotype was found many times. CDR3 in DNA: TGTGCCAGCAGTTATGGCCCCCGGGGAGAGACCCAGTACTTC. Amino acids: CASSYGPRGETQYF. The chain has TRBV6-6 and TRBJ2-5; D might be TRBD2 (5 bases). V was pared by 3 bases and J by 4 bases, with 12 bases between. CDR1 is MNHNY, CDR2 SVGAGI, per germline (reference sequence). The CDR3 length is 14 residues.

As regards this clonotype: A read error may account for a junction end that differs from germline. V and J are TRBV11-2 and TRBJ2-1; tentative D call: TRBD2 (6 bases). Germline V gives CDR1 SGHAT, CDR2 FQNNGV. The CDR3 length is 15 residues. The CDR3 reads CARRGGLNSYKEQFF. The DNA for the CDR3 is TGTGCCAGGAGAGGAGGGCTAAACTCCTACAAAGAGCAGTTCTTC.

A word on this clonotype: The CDR3 does not close with the conserved phenylalanine or tryptophan, likely indicating a read error. The DNA is omitted, as the CDR3 cannot be located on it reliably, and the CDR3 follows TCRdb's listing. The V and J genes are TRBV5-4 and TRBJ1-1. The length of the CDR3 is 12 amino acids, counting both ends. Germline CDR1 SGHNT, CDR2 YYREEE (reference sequence). The CDR3 sequence is CASSSGRTEAFY.

On this clonotype itself: This sequence may be a read error, since a much larger clone differs from it by one base. This chain links TRBV12-3 or TRBV12-4 with TRBJ2-1; no firm D call. This CDR3 is 12 amino acids long. The chain's CDR3 is CASSPTGNGQFF. The CDR3, as DNA: TGTGCCAGCAGTCCGACCGGCAATGGGCAGTTCTTC.

With regard to this clonotype: This may come from a read error, since a much larger clone is one base off. The gene calls are TRBV6-1 and TRBJ2-1; possibly TRBD2 for D (6 bases). Per the germline V gene, CDR1 is MNHNS and CDR2 is SASEGT. V lost 6 bases and J lost 1, with 13 bases in between. CDR3 length equals 15 residues. The CDR3 sequence is CASRPGTSSYNEQFF. The CDR3 DNA reads TGTGCCAGCAGACCCGGGACTTCTTCCTACAATGAGCAGTTCTTC.

Comment on this clonotype: A read error may produce the germline difference seen at one junction end. The chain carries TRBV4-1 and TRBJ1-1, with TRBD1 matching 9 bases. The CDR3 sequence is 15 residues long. The germline V gene has CDR1 MGHRA and CDR2 YSYEKL. In nucleotides, the CDR3 is TGCGCCAGCAGGACCGGGACAGGGATAAACATTGAAGCTTTCTTT. This sequence encodes CASRTGTGINIEAFF.

For this clonotype: The junction differs from germline at one of its ends, possibly a read error. The rearrangement links TRBV11-2 to TRBJ2-3; possible D gene TRBD1, 6 bases. In germline, CDR1 is SGHAT, CDR2 FQNNGV. The CDR3 sequence is 16 residues long. The CDR3 here is CASSFSTGTATDTPYF. The DNA of the CDR3 is TGTGCCAGCAGCTTCTCTACAGGGACCGCGACAGATACGCCGTATTTC. The variable domain in full, completed from reference TRBV11-2 and TRBJ2-3, reads EAGVAQSPRYKIIEKRQSVAFWCNPISGHATLYWYQQILGQGPKLLIQFQNNGVVDDSQLPKDRFSAERLKGVDSTLKIQPAKLEDSAVYLCASSFSTGTATDTPYFGPGTRLTVL.

Regarding this clonotype: Germline and junction disagree at one end, which may indicate a read error. The V call is TRBV28, the J call TRBJ1-5; D uncertain. Germline V gives CDR1 MDHEN, CDR2 SYDVKM. CDR3 size: 15 residues. The CDR3 bases are TGTGCCAGCAGCCCCCTTGGGAATAGCAATCAGCCCCAGCGTTTT. As protein: CASSPLGNSNQPQRF.

Concerning this clonotype itself: The conserved phenylalanine or tryptophan is not found at the CDR3 terminus, so this likely reflects a read error. The V and J genes are TRBV11-2 and TRBJ2-7; D not resolved. The CDR3 is 13 amino acids. Trimming cost V 4 bases and J 7 bases, with 14 bases left between them. Germline CDR1 and CDR2: SGHAT and FQNNGV. In DNA, the CDR3 is TGTGCCAGCAGCTCCCGCCCCGGAGATGAGCAGTACTCC. It encodes CASSSRPGDEQYS.